This T cell receptor beta chain comes out of a study of blood T cell repertoires in COVID-19. The wider study: COVID-19 samples, acute and convalescent, were from the United States, Italy and Spain. T cells, B-cell-depleted T cells, or PBMCs provided the cDNA or gDNA that served as material.

Trimming removed 2 bases at V and 0 bases at J, with 14 bases between. This CDR3 is built from 17 residues. Germline CDR1 is MDHEN and CDR2 is SYDVKM. As processed by the authors: By means of reference gene primer amplification, nucleated cell counts were estimated. This table comes from immunoSEQ multiplex PCR, and its TCRdb copy is limited to in-frame clones, with some not included. That table gives V, J and clone size, and the DNA gave D and trimming. The table has 280,000 or so clones, about 88% seen once; the top ten hold around 13%. Sequencing used peripheral blood. The chain uses TRBV28 and TRBJ1-5; the D is unclear. The receptor comes from an older woman with acute or convalescent COVID-19. The CDR3 DNA is TGTGCCAGCAGTTTAGACGACAACCCATATAGCAATCAGCCCCAGCATTTT. Its translation is CASSLDDNPYSNQPQHF.